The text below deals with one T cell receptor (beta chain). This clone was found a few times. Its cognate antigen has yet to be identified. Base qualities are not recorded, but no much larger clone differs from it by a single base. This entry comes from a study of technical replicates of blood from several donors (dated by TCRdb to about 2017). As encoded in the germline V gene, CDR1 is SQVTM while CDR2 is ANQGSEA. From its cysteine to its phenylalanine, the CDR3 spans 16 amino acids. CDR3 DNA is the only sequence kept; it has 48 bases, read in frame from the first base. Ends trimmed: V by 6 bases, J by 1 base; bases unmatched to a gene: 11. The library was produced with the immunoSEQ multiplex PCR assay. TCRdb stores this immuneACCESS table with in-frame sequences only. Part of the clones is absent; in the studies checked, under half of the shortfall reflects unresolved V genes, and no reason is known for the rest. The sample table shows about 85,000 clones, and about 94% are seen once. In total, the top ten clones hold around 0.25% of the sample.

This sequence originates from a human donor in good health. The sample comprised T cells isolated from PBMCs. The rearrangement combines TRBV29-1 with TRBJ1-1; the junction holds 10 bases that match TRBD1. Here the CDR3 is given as CSVGQGWWGPNTEAFF. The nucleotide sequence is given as TGCAGCGTGGGACAGGGGTGGTGGGGACCGAACACTGAAGCTTTCTTT.